Sequencing of this T cell receptor (beta chain) was carried out in a study of shared clonotypes between healthy human individuals. This CDR3 is 16 amino acids long. V lost 0 bases to trimming and J lost 6 bases; unmatched junction nucleotides: 3. The germline CDR1 and CDR2 sequences are SGHRS and YFSETQ. Sequencing used immunoSEQ multiplex PCR; TCRdb keeps in-frame clones, though not all of them. The data show 550,000 to 700,000 clones, 55% to 85% seen once. The rearrangement joins TRBV5-1 to TRBJ2-1, with 13 bases aligning to TRBD2. The specimen sequenced was memory CD4+ T cells sorted from blood. The subset here: CD45RA-negative fraction. This receptor was taken from a woman aged 30 to 39 in good health. The CDR3 nucleotides read TGCGCCAGCAGCTTGGGACTAGCGGGAGGTGCCAATGAGCAGTTCTTC. Protein product: CASSLGLAGGANEQFF. The entire variable domain, with the rest obtained from reference TRBV5-1 and TRBJ2-1, is as follows: KAGVTQTPRYLIKTRGQQVTLSCSPISGHRSVSWYQQTPGQGLQFLFEYFSETQRNKGNFPGRFSGRQFSNSRSEMNVSTLELGDSALYLCASSLGLAGGANEQFFGPGTRLTVL.